Listed below are T cell receptor beta chains from one sample, sequenced in a study of CD8+ T cells in alopecia areata. Clones were read by immunoSEQ multiplex PCR, and TCRdb kept only the in-frame ones, dropping some. Here the sample spans around 270,000 clones, roughly 60% being singletons. The sequencing here drew on CD4+ T cells sorted from blood, taken at week 24, from a patient treated with tofacitinib. The receptors stem from a human donor with alopecia areata. Each CDR3 is given without its conserved first and last residue.

>TRBJ1-1|TRBV6-5
ASSPGGTEAF
>TRBJ2-3|TRBV29-1
SVGLAGGPRDTQY
>TRBJ2-3|TRBV2
ASSEVVDTQY
>TRBJ2-2|TRBV18
ASSPNTGELF
>TRBJ2-2|TRBV6-6
ASSRSGGAGTGELF
>TRBJ2-3|TRBV30
AWSGILDRTSLSTDTQY
>TRBJ2-5|TRBV28
ASSLGEETQY
>TRBJ1-1|TRBV7-2
ASSRQSFTEAF
>TRBJ1-1|TRBV30
AWSDTGRTEAF
>TRBJ2-1|TRBV29-1
SVELFGTAVYNEQF